This passage covers 20 T cell receptor beta chains from one sample sequenced in a study of blood T cell repertoires in COVID-19. Sequencing was performed with immunoSEQ multiplex PCR; in TCRdb, only in-frame clones are kept and a portion is missing. This table has 60,000 to 80,000 clones, around nine tenths appearing once. Sequences were obtained from peripheral blood. The receptors here all came from a man in his 70s with acute or convalescent COVID-19.

The chain couples TRBV7-9 to TRBJ2-2, with TRBD1 identical over 9 bases. The CDR3 length is 17 residues. V lost 5 bases and J lost 2; bases outside the gene matches: 9. Germline loops: CDR1 SEHNR, CDR2 FQNEAQ (reference sequence). CDR3 protein: CASSNPGQGTNTGELFF. CDR3 nucleotide sequence: TGTGCCAGCAGCAACCCGGGACAGGGTACCAACACCGGGGAGCTGTTTTTT.

The chain is built from TRBV10-1 and TRBJ1-3; D is uncertain. CDR3 length equals 16 residues. Looked up from germline, CDR1 is WNHNN and CDR2 is SYGVQD (reference sequence). The V gene lost 10 bases and the J gene lost 0 bases, with 19 bases spanning the gap. The CDR3 reads CAIFLVRRLSGNTIYF. Here the CDR3 DNA reads TGCGCCATCTTCCTTGTCAGACGACTCTCTGGAAACACCATATATTTT.

J is TRBJ2-7 and V is TRBV15; no definite D call. CDR1 LNHNV and CDR2 YYDKDF come from the germline V gene (reference sequence). With 0 bases removed from V and 7 bases from J, the gap between germline ends came to 7 bases. The CDR3 spans 12 residues. The CDR3 here is CATSRDSYEQYF. In DNA form, the CDR3 reads TGTGCCACCAGCAGAGACTCGTATGAGCAGTACTTC.

In nucleotides, the CDR3 is TGTGCCAGCAGTTACTTGCAGGGCGGCGGTGAAGCTTTCTTT. Its protein product is CASSYLQGGGEAFF. The chain is built from TRBV6-2 or TRBV6-3 and TRBJ1-1; D perhaps matches TRBD1 (5 bases). Between the trimmed V and J ends, which lost 1 base and 7 bases, there was a span of 13 bases. Per the germline V gene, CDR1 is MNHEY and CDR2 is SVGEGT. The CDR3 consists of 14 residues.

The V call is TRBV27, the J call TRBJ2-5; 8 nucleotides line up with TRBD1. The CDR3 runs to 18 residues. With V trimmed by 5 bases and J by 2 bases, 16 bases remained unmatched. Germline loops: CDR1 MNHEY, CDR2 SMNVEV (reference sequence). The CDR3 region has the DNA TGTGCCAGCAGTATGCGGACAGGGTTTGGTCGGGAGCAAGAGACCCAGTACTTC. Translation gives CASSMRTGFGREQETQYF.

V is TRBV19 and J is TRBJ1-2; unclear D gene. V gave up 5 bases and J gave up 0 bases, with 13 bases separating them. The length of the CDR3 is 15 residues. Per germline, CDR1 LNHDA and CDR2 SQIVND (reference sequence). CDR3 sequence reads: CASSASGIANYGYTF. Written as DNA, the CDR3 is TGTGCCAGTAGTGCATCCGGGATAGCTAACTATGGCTACACCTTC.

The gene calls are TRBV9 and TRBJ2-1, with D unclear. CDR3 length: 16 residues. Per germline, CDR1 SGDLS and CDR2 YYNGEE. The V end was cut by 0 bases, the J end by 0 bases, with 10 bases between. CDR3 region: CASSVGLARSYNEQFF. CDR3 bases: TGTGCCAGCAGCGTAGGATTGGCTCGCTCCTACAATGAGCAGTTCTTC. Variable domain in full (rest from reference TRBV9 and TRBJ2-1): DSGVTQTPKHLITATGQRVTLRCSPRSGDLSVYWYQQSLDQGLQFLIQYYNGEERAKGNILERFSAQQFPDLHSELNLSSLELGDSALYFCASSVGLARSYNEQFFGPGTRLTVL.

This clone has a handful of counts. The chain recombines TRBV7-2 with TRBJ2-7; 7 bases line up with TRBD1. With V trimmed by 3 bases and J by 2 bases, 4 bases remained unmatched. In germline, CDR1 is SGHTA, CDR2 FQGNSA. This CDR3 has 14 residues. CDR3 residues: CASSLGQGAYEQYF. The CDR3 region has the DNA TGTGCCAGCAGCTTGGGGCAGGGGGCCTACGAGCAGTACTTC.

The chain uses TRBV5-1 and TRBJ2-2, with D perhaps matching TRBD2 (6 bases). In germline, CDR1 is SGHRS, CDR2 YFSETQ. Trimming cost V 7 bases and J 1 base, with 11 bases left between them. The CDR3 contains 14 residues. CDR3 in amino acids: CASGSGENTGELFF. DNA of the CDR3: TGCGCCAGCGGTTCGGGGGAGAACACCGGGGAGCTGTTTTTT.

The rearrangement joins TRBV5-1 to TRBJ2-7; 7 bases line up with TRBD2. The CDR3 length is 19 residues. The germline V gene encodes CDR1 SGHRS and CDR2 YFSETQ. With 7 bases clipped from V and 3 bases from J, the junction kept 25 bases outside the gene matches. CDR3 sequence: CASPTPGLPTKELSYEQYF. The DNA of the CDR3 is TGCGCCAGCCCAACGCCGGGACTACCAACGAAAGAGCTGAGCTACGAGCAGTACTTC. Using reference TRBV5-1 and TRBJ2-7 for the parts outside the CDR3, the full variable domain is KAGVTQTPRYLIKTRGQQVTLSCSPISGHRSVSWYQQTPGQGLQFLFEYFSETQRNKGNFPGRFSGRQFSNSRSEMNVSTLELGDSALYLCASPTPGLPTKELSYEQYFGPGTRLTVT.

The chain combines TRBV11-2 with TRBJ1-2; D remains unclear. Per germline, CDR1 SGHAT and CDR2 FQNNGV. The V gene lost 4 bases and the J gene lost 6 bases, with 18 bases spanning the gap. The CDR3 runs to 15 residues. As DNA, the CDR3 is TGTGCCAGCAGCTGGTATTCGGGGAGCTCGGATGGCTACACCTTC. Translating gives CASSWYSGSSDGYTF.

The chain links TRBV27 to TRBJ2-7; tentative D call: TRBD2 (7 bases). CDR3 length: 16 amino acids. Germline values: CDR1 MNHEY, CDR2 SMNVEV (reference sequence). Trimming shortened V by 6 bases and J by 2 bases, and 20 bases separated the two germline ends. CDR3 nucleotide sequence: TGTGCCAGCAGCCTACGAGGGGGGGACTTTGCCTACGAGCAGTACTTC. Translation: CASSLRGGDFAYEQYF.

The rearrangement uses TRBV18 and TRBJ2-2, with 7 bases fitting TRBD1. The V and J ends lost 5 bases and 1 base, in that order; junction bases with no gene match: 4. Germline CDR1 reads KGHSH; CDR2 reads LQKENI. The CDR3 covers 15 residues. The CDR3 protein is CASSSRTGNTGELFF. The CDR3, as DNA: TGTGCCAGCTCATCAAGGACAGGGAACACCGGGGAGCTGTTTTTT. Filled out from reference TRBV18 and TRBJ2-2, the complete variable domain reads NAGVMQNPRHLVRRRGQEARLRCSPMKGHSHVYWYRQLPEEGLKFMVYLQKENIIDESGMPKERFSAEFPKEGPSILRIQQVVRGDSAAYFCASSSRTGNTGELFFGEGSRLTVL.

This clone occurred once. The chain combines TRBV24-1 with TRBJ2-2; D perhaps matches TRBD1 (6 bases). Trimming removed 1 base at V and 3 bases at J, with 11 bases between. CDR1 is KGHDR, CDR2 SFDVKD, per germline. The CDR3 is 16 residues long. The CDR3 region has the DNA TGTGCCACCAGTGATTTCAGGGGCGCGGACACCGGGGAGCTGTTTTTT. This gives the protein CATSDFRGADTGELFF.

The gene calls are TRBV27 and TRBJ2-3; the match to TRBD2 covers 10 bases. The V gene end was trimmed by 5 bases and the J gene end by 0 bases; junction bases not matched to a gene: 11. This CDR3 comprises 18 residues. Germline values: CDR1 MNHEY, CDR2 SMNVEV (reference sequence). The CDR3 DNA reads TGTGCCAGCAGTCCCCGCCTTAGCGGGAGGTCTAGCACAGATACGCAGTATTTT. Its translation: CASSPRLSGRSSTDTQYF.

CDR3 sequence (DNA): TGTGCCAGCAGCGTAGGTCGGGGGGGCCGTTTCATGTCAGATACGCAGTATTTT. Its protein product is CASSVGRGGRFMSDTQYF. The V and J genes are TRBV9 and TRBJ2-3; 8 bases are a match to TRBD2. V gave up 0 bases and J gave up 4 bases; unmatched junction bases: 13. This CDR3 has 18 amino acids. Germline V gives CDR1 SGDLS, CDR2 YYNGEE.

The gene calls are TRBV3-1 (or the pseudogene TRBV3-2) and TRBJ2-5; D uncertain. The germline V gene encodes CDR1 LGHDT and CDR2 YNNKEL (reference sequence). Trimming removed 0 bases from V and 5 bases from J, with 10 bases in between. This CDR3 contains 14 residues. This CDR3 reads CASSQEHVMETQYF. As DNA, the CDR3 is TGTGCCAGCAGCCAAGAACATGTAATGGAGACCCAGTACTTC.

V gene TRBV5-6 combines with J gene TRBJ1-5; 8 bases map to TRBD1. Trimming removed 0 bases from V and 8 bases from J; junction bases left unmatched: 7. This CDR3 contains 15 residues. Germline V gene lookup returns CDR1 SGHDT and CDR2 YYEEEE. The CDR3 DNA reads as TGTGCCAGCAGCTTGGGACAGGGGATGTTGAAGCCCCAGCATTTT. It codes for CASSLGQGMLKPQHF.

The V call is TRBV2, the J call TRBJ1-5; tentatively, D is TRBD1 (5 bases). CDR1 is SNHLY, CDR2 FYNNEI, per germline. Trimming cost V 5 bases and J 0 bases, with 8 bases left between them. This CDR3 is built from 14 residues. The CDR3 nucleotides are TGTGCCAGCAGTCGGGACTTTAGCAATCAGCCCCAGCATTTT. Protein product: CASSRDFSNQPQHF.

This chain connects TRBV29-1 to TRBJ1-2; no clear D. Germline CDR1 is SQVTM and CDR2 is ANQGSEA. V dropped 1 base and J dropped 8 bases, with 14 bases sitting between them. The CDR3 covers 13 residues. CDR3 region: CSVEVLRGGGYTF. The CDR3 DNA reads TGCAGCGTTGAAGTGCTGCGGGGAGGAGGCTACACCTTC.